This TCR beta chain was recovered during a study of PD-1 blockade in classical Hodgkin lymphoma. Sequenced by immunoSEQ multiplex PCR; TCRdb stores in-frame clones only, minus some. Among some 100,000 clones listed, over 85% were seen once. The germline V gene has CDR1 MNHEY and CDR2 SVGAGI. V lost 2 bases and J 8 bases, leaving 12 bases between the germline ends. The CDR3 runs 14 residues. Brentuximab vedotin exposure varied among the patients, all of whom had relapsed after autologous stem cell transplantation. Whole-study findings and limits: CD4+ TCR diversity, unlike CD8+, climbed significantly by C4D1.

As for this clone: Its antigen is unknown.

This sequence joins TRBV6-5 and TRBJ1-4; possible D gene TRBD1, 6 bases. Sequencing was performed on peripheral blood mononuclear cells (PBMCs), taken at baseline. The sequence was collected from a human donor with classical Hodgkin lymphoma. The DNA for the CDR3 is TGTGCCAGCAGTTACCGGGGGGGCAACGAAAAACTGTTTTTT. This encodes CASSYRGGNEKLFF.